This TCR beta chain was captured in a study of shared clonotypes between healthy human individuals. The study's findings and limits: Inspection by rarefaction showed sorted-subset sequencing to be incomplete despite large depth. Blood was the sole source, and tissue repertoires probably differ.

The run depth of the assay was deep. Sorted-subset replicate PCR reactions contained 200 ng DNA, corresponding to roughly 29,000 T cell genomes. Assay: immunoSEQ multiplex PCR; the TCRdb copy retains only in-frame clones and omits some. The repertoire holds hundreds of thousands of clones, roughly 72% seen once, with 1.5% to 2% in the top ten. V was trimmed by 6 bases and J by 3 bases, leaving 14 bases between them. Germline CDR1 and CDR2: PRHDT and FYEKMQ (reference sequence). The CDR3 length is 14 residues. A word on this clone: The antigen is unknown.

V gene TRBV13 combines with J gene TRBJ1-2; tentative D call: TRBD1 (5 bases). The TCR sequence derives from a woman in her thirties in good health. Specimen: memory CD4+ T cells sorted from blood. Subset of the sample: CD45RA-negative fraction. The CDR3 DNA reads as TGTGCCAGCAGGCGTCAGGGTAATGACTATGGCTACACCTTC. As protein: CASRRQGNDYGYTF.